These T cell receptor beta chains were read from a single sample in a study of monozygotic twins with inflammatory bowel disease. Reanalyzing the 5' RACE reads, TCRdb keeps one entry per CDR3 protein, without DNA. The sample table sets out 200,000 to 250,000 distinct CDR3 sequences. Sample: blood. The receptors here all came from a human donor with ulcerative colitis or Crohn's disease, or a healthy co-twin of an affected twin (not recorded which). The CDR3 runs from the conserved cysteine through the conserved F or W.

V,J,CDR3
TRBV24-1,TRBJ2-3,CATARTGLLTDTQYF
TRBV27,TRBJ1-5,CASSLMGQGNNQPQHF
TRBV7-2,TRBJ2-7,CASSPGQPFYEQYF
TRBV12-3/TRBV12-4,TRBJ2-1,CASSLEQRRNEQFF
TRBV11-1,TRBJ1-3,CASSFRRGGGSSGNTIYF
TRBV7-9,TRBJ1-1,CASSHREGANTEAFF
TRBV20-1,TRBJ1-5,CSALPWGGSNQPQHF
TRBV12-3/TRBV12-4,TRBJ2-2,CASRGVAGELFF
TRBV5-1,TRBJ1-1,CASSLVSGTEAFF
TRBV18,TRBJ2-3,CASSPLGKGTGTDTQYF
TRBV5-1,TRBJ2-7,CASRERAREQYF